This TCR beta chain was recovered during a study of identical twins. This clonotype was seen a handful of times. The antigen remains unidentified. Via MiXCR, TCRdb re-called the 5' RACE reads, giving one row per CDR3 protein. The data contain hundreds of thousands of distinct CDR3 sequences, approximately 24% of them singletons. Broader study findings: Beta out-of-frame sequences displayed a weaker excess of sharing between twins. The more abundant beta clonotypes in cord blood had fewer insertions, and memory repertoires did not show this.

This CDR3 has 14 amino acids. Germline CDR1 and CDR2: DFQATT and SNEGSKA (reference sequence). Trimming stripped 0 bases from V and 5 bases from J, with 11 bases between. The data also belong to a second study, concerning T cells expressing NK-cell markers. As that study records: In the group of eight sequenced donors, seven were HCMV-seropositive and one was seronegative. For several experiments, T cell sorting was restricted to the alpha-beta TCR population by means of an anti-gamma-delta TCR antibody.

J is TRBJ1-5 and V is TRBV20-1; D is unresolved. Material: CD4+ T cells sorted from blood. This clonotype was obtained from a woman aged 18-30 years in good health. The CDR3 sequence is CSARDGPGYQPQHF. The CDR3 DNA sequence: TGCAGTGCTAGAGATGGGCCAGGCTATCAGCCCCAGCATTTT.